This T cell receptor (beta chain) was found in a study of blood T cell repertoires in COVID-19. The wider study: Material from acute and convalescent COVID-19 was sourced from the United States, Italy and Spain.

Assay: immunoSEQ multiplex PCR; the TCRdb copy retains only in-frame clones and omits some. The top ten clones hold less than 2.5% of a sample with under 200,000 clones, under 95% of them seen once. V was clipped by 6 bases and J by 7 bases; unmatched bases: 7. In germline, CDR1 is LNHDA, CDR2 SQIVND (reference sequence). The CDR3 totals 14 residues. Sequences were obtained from peripheral blood. The chain couples TRBV19 to TRBJ1-5, with 9 bases lining up with TRBD1. The source of this sequence is a man younger than 35 with acute or convalescent COVID-19. CDR3 region: CASSTPGQGQPQHF. In DNA form, the CDR3 reads TGTGCCAGTAGCACTCCGGGACAGGGCCAGCCCCAGCATTTT.